This T cell receptor beta chain is drawn from a study of cytomegalovirus exposure and HLA in healthy donors (dated by TCRdb to 2017 to 2019). Background for the entire study: An earlier analysis of 587 of the donors reported about 280 Gb of sequence data and approximately 120 million unique TCR beta sequences obtained from roughly 170 million T cells. The genetic ancestry cluster associated with self-reported Caucasian donors included about 81% of the roughly 410 genotyped donors. In addition to the first cohort of approximately 670 subjects, a separate validation cohort of 130 or so different subjects was used. To study patterns of TCR occurrence, a later analysis re-analyzed previously published TCR beta repertoires from more than 550 donors and added high-resolution HLA genotyping. Donor age, sex, ethnicity and CMV serostatus were compiled alongside the repertoire data. The aim of the study was to test whether cataloging public T cell receptors could identify signatures of past pathogen exposure. Rather than using new phenotypic data, the later analysis identified candidate immune exposures from TCR beta sequences and from how often those sequences occurred across donors. Four to six DR-DQ haplotypes were handled as single units for association and clustering, since linkage in the cohort was strong. Among a few hundred genotyped donors of the cohort, an average of 235,054 unique TCR beta nucleotide sequences were sequenced per donor, roughly 18% of them non-productive. HLA typing covered class I and class II loci at four-digit resolution. A later genetic analysis took genome-wide SNP genotypes for about 55% of the roughly 670 donors and used that subset as a discovery cohort. High-throughput TCR immunosequencing, statistical association of individual TCRs with disease status, and machine learning were combined to predict cytomegalovirus infection status. In an earlier analysis of roughly 580 of the donors, high-throughput TCR beta sequencing was used to judge whether each TCR beta V gene segment behaved as functional or pseudogenic. The number of typed donors differed by locus: about 620-630 for A, B, C, DRB1 and DQB1; 500 to 550 for DQA1; 600 to 610 for DPA1; and approximately 450 for DPB1. Every repertoire in the discovery cohort had been generated on one and the same sequencing platform. Using immunosequencing, the study profiled T cell repertoires from 640 or so subjects and related those repertoires to cytomegalovirus serostatus. Roughly 310 gigabases of sequencing data and 70 million to 100 million unique TCR sequences were included in an early release covering about 600 HLA-typed donors.

The study at large found these results: According to a later analysis, parvovirus B19, influenza, CMV and Epstein-Barr virus appeared linked to several top co-occurrence clusters. A few of the identified cytomegalovirus-associated TCR beta chains were confirmed in vitro to be specific for cytomegalovirus antigens. In both the original and validation cohorts, the classifier was reported to diagnose cytomegalovirus status with high specificity and sensitivity. Most TCR sequences were observed very rarely across donors, whereas some public TCRs were present in many individuals. Seventeen rarely observed V segments, including chromosome 9 orphons, were excluded from the earlier analysis of approximately 600 of the donors because counts were too low. Correlated functional status among segregating V segments might reflect linkage disequilibrium, but an unknown experimental factor could not be ruled out. A later analysis associated around 16,000 TCR beta sequences with specific HLA alleles at a false discovery rate of 0.05. In this cohort, only TCR beta chains were sequenced, and detectable features were limited by the absence of alpha or paired-chain data. HLA typing was unavailable for some donors at each locus, so association tests used only the typed subset. An association between a missense DCLRE1C variant and V-gene and J-gene trimming of TCR beta chains was found in a later genetic analysis and replicated in an independent cohort. The study listed 150 to 200 TCR beta chains as associated with cytomegalovirus. In an earlier analysis of some 500 of the donors, most TCR beta V segments appeared in productive rearrangements about 87% or about 30% of the time, broadly matching IMGT annotations. The sequencing pipeline was judged likely to have produced a cluster of highly shared sequence variants as a technical artifact. Some IMGT-functional V segments, including TRBV6-2 and TRBV6-3, could not be told apart with the 87-base-pair reads, so those segments were excluded. A further reported finding was that TCR beta sequences accurately predicted the HLA-A and HLA-B alleles for most subjects in the first cohort. Presence/absence analyses assumed roughly uniform sequencing depth across donors, an assumption that may not hold. In a later analysis, TCR association rates were found to vary across HLA loci, with the most associated TCRs seen for DRB1 alleles and the fewest for HLA-C alleles. When HLA alleles, especially DR and DQ, strongly co-occurred, TCR associations were difficult to assign to individual alleles. The only immune exposure information available for the cohort was CMV serostatus. It was suggested by the authors that the approach could potentially be generalized to other disease states and immunological phenotypes. A later genetic analysis reported fewer N-insertions in productive TCRs among donors in an Asian-associated ancestry cluster than the 666-donor mean. A later analysis found that HLA-associated TCR beta chains were more clonally expanded and had lower generation probabilities than equally common non-associated chains. A later analysis found that most CMV-associated TCR beta chains appeared HLA-restricted, with HLA associations seemingly driven largely by CMV exposure.

Based on the germline V gene (reference sequence), the CDR1 and CDR2 sequences are MNHEY and SMNVEV. From cysteine to phenylalanine, the CDR3 is 13 amino acids long. This entry keeps only the CDR3 DNA: 39 bases, framed from base 1. At the junction V is shortened by 5 bases and J by 4 bases, with 11 bases in between. Library preparation was by the immunoSEQ multiplex PCR assay. A mixture of 60 forward primers for TCR Vbeta segments and 13 reverse primers for TCR Jbeta segments was used in the multiplex PCR. The CDR3 region of rearranged TCR beta genes was amplified from genomic DNA by a multiplex PCR assay. Amplified TCR beta libraries were sequenced as 87-base-pair reads on the Illumina HiSeq System. The authors' pipeline ran thus. A later analysis counted approximately 84 million unique TCR beta chains across the 650 to 800 repertoires, and around 9.9 million of these chains were shared by at least two donors. Raw reads were error-corrected and collapsed into unique sequences with a nearest-neighbor algorithm that merged closely related sequences to remove PCR and sequencing errors. To assign V, D and J gene segments, CDR3 sequences were aligned to IMGT reference sequences. Each retained sequence needed at least a six-nucleotide match to both a V gene segment and a J gene segment. Rearrangements were called productive when the CDR3 lacked stop codons and stayed in frame with V and J; all others were non-productive. Following IMGT convention, CDR3 was defined as the stretch from the second conserved V-encoded cysteine up to the conserved J-encoded phenylalanine. The earlier analysis of 587 of the donors excluded sequences that lacked an unambiguous match to a single V gene segment. In an earlier analysis of 587 of the donors, a V segment was called functional when productive rearrangements were above 56.7%, and segregating when the standard deviation between donors exceeded 5%. A statistical classification framework was built for diagnosing cytomegalovirus status from the catalog of TCR beta chain sequences. In a later analysis, TCR nucleotide sequences were compared against IMGT/GENE-DB human TR gene sequences so that V and J genes could be assigned. The TCRdist pipeline was used in a later analysis to assign CDR3 sequences and most-parsimonious VDJ recombination scenarios. In a later analysis, each TCR beta chain was defined by its CDR3 amino acid sequence together with its V-gene family, and reads without a unique V-gene family were excluded. To address suspected cross-contamination and a sequencing artifact, a later analysis removed around 600 highly shared, low-generation-probability nucleotide sequences. In a later analysis, a clonal expansion index for each public chain was calculated from normalized within-repertoire ranks of inferred template counts. In a later analysis, generation probabilities were computed with a VDJ recombination model fitted to out-of-frame rearrangements, and the resulting probabilities were checked against IGoR. In a later analysis, hypergeometric tests were used to score TCR-TCR, TCR-HLA and TCR-CMV co-occurrence, with a repertoire-size bias correction applied to TCR pairs. A later analysis estimated false discovery rates by permuting HLA or CMV assignments 20 times. In a later analysis, co-occurring TCRs were grouped using DBSCAN, and TCRdist sequence similarity was added for clustering within HLA-allele-positive subsets. For co-occurrence clustering, repertoires with fewer than 30,000 or more than 120,000 public chains were excluded, along with 5 or 6 repertoires with anomalous nucleotide sharing. The table was pulled from immuneACCESS by TCRdb, which kept in-frame rearrangements only. Such tables lose some clones; where checked, under half of the loss comes from unresolved V genes, and the rest has no known cause. The V and J calls and clone size come from that table; D and trimming were worked out from the DNA. The sample table contains 250,000 to 350,000 clones; only one count was recorded for 80% to 90% of them. Less than 4% of the sample is held by the ten biggest clonotypes.

On this clone itself: Its recognized antigen is unknown. It has no much larger one-base neighbor in the sample; base qualities were not kept.

In total, 630 or so healthy bone marrow donors made up the cohort. At the time of sampling, every cohort member was nominally healthy, though immune exposures that went unrecorded were likely present. The donor was CMV seropositive and belonged to the group of a few hundred seropositive cohort members. A peripheral blood sample was collected from each donor, and TCR beta sequencing was performed on peripheral blood mononuclear cells. The Qiagen DNeasy Blood Extraction Kit was used to extract genomic DNA from the blood cell samples. The receptor was derived from a man aged 35 to 55 in good health and CMV-seropositive. Sequencing was done on a sample of PBMCs. This receptor chain uses TRBV27 and TRBJ1-2; the D gene identity is not certain. The nucleotide sequence is given as TGTGCCAGCAGTCTCCGGGGAGGCTATGGCTACACCTTC. It encodes CASSLRGGYGYTF.